This T cell receptor beta chain came from a study of T cell clonality in common variable immunodeficiency. The CDR3 runs 13 residues. Germline V gives CDR1 SNHLY, CDR2 FYNNEI. V dropped 7 bases and J dropped 5; count of bases not matched to a gene: 7. TCRdb's table, derived via immunoSEQ multiplex PCR, lists solely in-frame clones and lacks some. The sample shows 45,000 to 55,000 clones, none of them appearing just once. This clone turned up a few times. The read terminates 3 residues before the CDR3 end, so the remaining end is supplied by the germline J gene. Blood samples were heparinized, about 4.5 to 9 ml per donor.

The chain couples TRBV2 to TRBJ2-5; 7 nucleotides line up with TRBD1. The source material was peripheral blood mononuclear cells. This receptor was taken from a person between 18 and 70 years old in good health. CDR3 sequence: CASKGGEGETQYF. Partial CDR3 DNA: TGTGCCAGCAAAGGGGGCGAGGGGGAGACC.